This TCR beta chain was sequenced during a study of shared clonotypes between healthy human individuals. Study details: The composition of the donors was a couple of women and three men aged 18 to 49. The study's findings and limits: Around 5.4% of naive CD4 clonotypes were common to a few donors. Across subsets, estimated richness was generally greater for naive than for memory populations.

Details on this clone: Its antigen is still unknown.

The CD4+ fraction was divided into a CD45RA+ naive subset and a CD45RA-negative memory subset. In germline, CDR1 is GTSNPN, CDR2 SVGIG (reference sequence). Losses at the gene ends were 0 bases for V and 5 bases for J; bases not matched to a gene: 4. This CDR3 has 15 residues. Produced via immunoSEQ multiplex PCR; TCRdb's table is partial and in-frame only. The table records about 2,500,000 clones, just over 90% of them present only once. The source is a man aged 18-30 years in good health. The source material was naive CD4+ T cells sorted from blood. The subset is: CD45RA+ positively selected. The chain links TRBV30 to TRBJ2-7; 13 positions agree with TRBD2. The CDR3 loop reads CAWSVRLAGGHEQYF. The CDR3 nucleotides are TGTGCCTGGAGTGTGAGACTAGCGGGAGGTCACGAGCAGTACTTC.